This TCR beta chain was identified in a study of Ad26.COV2.S vaccination and SARS-CoV-2 variants. Described treatment: around 19 received Ad26.COV2.S at low or high dose, single or two shots; about 5 received placebo; per-sample allocation not given. Day 63 after the first vaccine or placebo injection was the time point for sampling. From germline, CDR1 is SGHTA and CDR2 FQGTGA. The CDR3 sequence is 14 residues long. V lost 6 bases and J lost 7; bases outside the gene matches: 7. Using immunoSEQ multiplex PCR, the repertoire was profiled, and TCRdb retains in-frame clones only, with some absent. Of approximately 360,000 clones detected, around 82% appear once; the ten largest clones hold 7.4%.

The origin of this receptor is a person aged 18-65 years who received the Ad26.COV2.S COVID-19 vaccine or a placebo. This chain joins TRBV7-3 and TRBJ2-1; 9 bases align to TRBD1. Sequenced here: peripheral blood, sampled in a trial of Ad26.COV2.S vaccine versus placebo. This CDR3 reads CASRSSGQGNEQFF. In DNA, the CDR3 is TGTGCCAGCAGATCTTCGGGACAGGGAAATGAGCAGTTCTTC.